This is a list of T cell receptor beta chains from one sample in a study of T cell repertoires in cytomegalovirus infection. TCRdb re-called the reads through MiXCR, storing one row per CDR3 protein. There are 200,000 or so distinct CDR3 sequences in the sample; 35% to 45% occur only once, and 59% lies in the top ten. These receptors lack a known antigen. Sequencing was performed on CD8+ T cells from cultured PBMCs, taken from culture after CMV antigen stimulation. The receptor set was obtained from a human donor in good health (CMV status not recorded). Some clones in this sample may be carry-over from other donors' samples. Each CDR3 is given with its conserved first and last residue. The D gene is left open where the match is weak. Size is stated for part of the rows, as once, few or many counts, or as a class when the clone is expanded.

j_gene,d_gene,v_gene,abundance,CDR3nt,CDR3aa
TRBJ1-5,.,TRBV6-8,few,TGTGCCAGCAGAGACCTTGGGTCTAGTCAGCCCCAGCATTTT,CASRDLGSSQPQHF
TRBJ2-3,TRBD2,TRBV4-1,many,TGCGCCAGCAGCCAAGGTTTTTGGCGGGAGGTCAGGGATACGCAGTATTTT,CASSQGFWREVRDTQYF
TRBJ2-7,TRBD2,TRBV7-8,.,TGTGCCAGCAGCCCTACCCCTCGAGCGGGGAACTCCTACGAGCAGTACTTC,CASSPTPRAGNSYEQYF
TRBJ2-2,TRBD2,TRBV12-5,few,TGTGCTAGTGGTTTGGTACGACTAGCGGGACCCACCGGGGAGCTGTTTTTT,CASGLVRLAGPTGELFF
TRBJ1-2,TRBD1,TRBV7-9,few,TGTGCCAGCAGCTGGGGGACAGGGGGCAATGGCTACACCTTC,CASSWGTGGNGYTF
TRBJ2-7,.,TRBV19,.,TGTGCCAGTAGTCGGCGGATATGGGCAGCTAGACCTTACGAGCAGTACTTC,CASSRRIWAARPYEQYF
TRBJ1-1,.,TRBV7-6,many,TGTGCCAGCAGCTCCGATATAGTGGGCCTCACTGAAGCTTTCTTT,CASSSDIVGLTEAFF
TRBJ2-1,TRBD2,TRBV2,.,TGTGCCAGCAGTGATGCCCGAAGCGGGAGCTCCTACAATGAGCAGTTCTTC,CASSDARSGSSYNEQFF
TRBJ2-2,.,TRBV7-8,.,TGTGCCAGCAGCCCTGAGGTTCTTACGGCCGGGGAGCTGTTTTTT,CASSPEVLTAGELFF
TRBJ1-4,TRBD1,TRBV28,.,TGTGCCAGCACCCTTAGTGGACAGGGGGATGAAAAACTGTTTTTT,CASTLSGQGDEKLFF
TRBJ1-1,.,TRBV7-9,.,TGTGCCAGCAGCCCAGATAACACTGAAGCTTTCTTT,CASSPDNTEAFF
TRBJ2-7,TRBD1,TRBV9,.,TGTGCCAGCAGCGTAGGGTGGGCCGGGACAGGGGACTACGAGCAGTACTTC,CASSVGWAGTGDYEQYF
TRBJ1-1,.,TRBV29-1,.,TGCAGCGTTGTTTTTCGGGGTTTGAACACTGAAGCTTTCTTT,CSVVFRGLNTEAFF
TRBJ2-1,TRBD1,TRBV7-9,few,TGTGCCACCCGGGGCAGGGGGCGGATTTCCTACAATGAGCAGTTCTTC,CATRGRGRISYNEQFF